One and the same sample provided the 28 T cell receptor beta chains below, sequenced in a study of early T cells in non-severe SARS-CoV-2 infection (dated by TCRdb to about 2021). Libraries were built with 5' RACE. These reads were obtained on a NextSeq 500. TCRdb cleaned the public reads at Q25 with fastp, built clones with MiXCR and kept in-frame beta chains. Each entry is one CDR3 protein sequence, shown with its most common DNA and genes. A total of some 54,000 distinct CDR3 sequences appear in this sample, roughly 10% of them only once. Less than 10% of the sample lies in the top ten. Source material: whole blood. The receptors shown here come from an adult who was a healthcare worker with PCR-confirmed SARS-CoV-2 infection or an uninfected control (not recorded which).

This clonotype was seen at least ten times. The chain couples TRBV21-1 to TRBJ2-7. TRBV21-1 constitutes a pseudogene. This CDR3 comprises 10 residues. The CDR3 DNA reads TGTGCCAGCGTTCCTTACGAGCAGTACTTC. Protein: CASVPYEQYF.

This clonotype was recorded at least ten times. CDR3 DNA sequence: TGTGCCAGCAGCAAGGGACTAAGAGAGACCCAGTACTTC. This encodes CASSKGLRETQYF. The chain couples TRBV7-6 to TRBJ2-5, with 7 positions matching TRBD2. The ends lost 5 bases at V and 4 bases at J; junction bases unmatched: 4. The length of the CDR3 is 13 residues. Per the germline V gene, CDR1 is SGHVS and CDR2 is FNYEAQ.

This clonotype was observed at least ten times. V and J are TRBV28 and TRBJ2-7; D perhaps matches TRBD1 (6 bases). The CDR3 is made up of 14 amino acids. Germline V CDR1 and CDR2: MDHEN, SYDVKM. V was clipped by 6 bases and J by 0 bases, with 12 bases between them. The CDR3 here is CASSPGQSSYEQYF. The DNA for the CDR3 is TGTGCCAGCAGCCCCGGACAGAGCTCCTACGAGCAGTACTTC.

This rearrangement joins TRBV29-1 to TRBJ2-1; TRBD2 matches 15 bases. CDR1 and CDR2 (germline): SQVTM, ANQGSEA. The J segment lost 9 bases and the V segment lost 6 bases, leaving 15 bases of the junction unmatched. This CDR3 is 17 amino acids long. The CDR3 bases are TGCAGCGTCGAGGGACTAGCGGGAGGTCCCCCCGGAGGTGAGCAGTTCTTC. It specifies CSVEGLAGGPPGGEQFF.

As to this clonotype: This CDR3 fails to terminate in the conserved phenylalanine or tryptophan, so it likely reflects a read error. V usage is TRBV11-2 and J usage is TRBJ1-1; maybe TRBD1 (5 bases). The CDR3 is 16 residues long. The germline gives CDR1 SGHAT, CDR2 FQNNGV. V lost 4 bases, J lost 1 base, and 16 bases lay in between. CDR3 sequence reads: CASSSARRAENTEAFL. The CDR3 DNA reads TGTGCCAGCAGCTCCGCGCGCAGGGCAGAGAACACTGAAGCTTTCCTT.

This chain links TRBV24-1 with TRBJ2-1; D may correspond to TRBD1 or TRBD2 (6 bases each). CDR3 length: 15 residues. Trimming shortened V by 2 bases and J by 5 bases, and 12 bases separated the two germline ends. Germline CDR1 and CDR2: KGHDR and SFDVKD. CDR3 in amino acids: CATSDSGGGHNEQFF. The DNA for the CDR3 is TGTGCCACCAGTGATTCAGGAGGGGGTCACAATGAGCAGTTCTTC.

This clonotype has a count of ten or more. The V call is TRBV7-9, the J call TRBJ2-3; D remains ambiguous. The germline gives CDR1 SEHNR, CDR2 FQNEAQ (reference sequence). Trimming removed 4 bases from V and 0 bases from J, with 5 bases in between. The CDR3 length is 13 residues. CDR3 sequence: CASSSASTDTQYF. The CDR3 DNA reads TGTGCCAGCAGCTCGGCGAGCACAGATACGCAGTATTTT.

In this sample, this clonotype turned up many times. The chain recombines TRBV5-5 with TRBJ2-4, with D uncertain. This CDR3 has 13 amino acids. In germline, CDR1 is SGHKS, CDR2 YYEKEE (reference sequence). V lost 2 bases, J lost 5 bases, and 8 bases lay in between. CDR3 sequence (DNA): TGTGCCAGCAGCTTTAACACAGAAAACATTCAGTACTTC. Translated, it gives CASSFNTENIQYF.

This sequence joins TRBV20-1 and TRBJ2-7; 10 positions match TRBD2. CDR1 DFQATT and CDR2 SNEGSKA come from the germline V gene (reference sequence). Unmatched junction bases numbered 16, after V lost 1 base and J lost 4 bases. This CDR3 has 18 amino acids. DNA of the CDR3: TGCAGTGCTAGAGTTGGGACTAGGGCTAGCGGGAGAACGTACGAGCAGTACTTC. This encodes CSARVGTRASGRTYEQYF.

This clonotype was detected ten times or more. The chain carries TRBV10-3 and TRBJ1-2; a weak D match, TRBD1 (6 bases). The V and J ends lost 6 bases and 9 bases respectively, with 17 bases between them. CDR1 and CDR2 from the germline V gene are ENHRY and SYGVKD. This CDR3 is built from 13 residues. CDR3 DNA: TGTGCCATCAGCACCCCGGGGGACAAGAGCTACACCTTC. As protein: CAISTPGDKSYTF.

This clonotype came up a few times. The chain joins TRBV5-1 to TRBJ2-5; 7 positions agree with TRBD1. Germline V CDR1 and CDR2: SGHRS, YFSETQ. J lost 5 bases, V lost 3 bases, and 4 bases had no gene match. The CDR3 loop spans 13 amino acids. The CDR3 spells CASSYTGDETQYF. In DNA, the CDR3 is TGCGCCAGCAGCTATACAGGGGACGAGACCCAGTACTTC. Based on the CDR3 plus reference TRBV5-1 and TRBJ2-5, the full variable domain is KAGVTQTPRYLIKTRGQQVTLSCSPISGHRSVSWYQQTPGQGLQFLFEYFSETQRNKGNFPGRFSGRQFSNSRSEMNVSTLELGDSALYLCASSYTGDETQYFGPGTRLLVL.

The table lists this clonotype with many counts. The CDR3 DNA sequence: TGCAGTGCTCCTCAAAGACAGGGGGGCTACGAGCAGTACTTC. Its protein product is CSAPQRQGGYEQYF. The V gene is TRBV20-1, the J gene TRBJ2-7; 9 bases are a match to TRBD1. Germline values: CDR1 DFQATT, CDR2 SNEGSKA (reference sequence). This CDR3 has 14 residues. V shed 5 bases, J shed 3 bases, and the junction held 8 bases outside the gene matches.

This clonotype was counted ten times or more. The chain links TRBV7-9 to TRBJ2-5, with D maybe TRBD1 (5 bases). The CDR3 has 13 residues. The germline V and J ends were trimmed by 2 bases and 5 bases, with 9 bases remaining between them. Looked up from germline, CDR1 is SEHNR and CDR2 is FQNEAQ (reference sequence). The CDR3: CASSLQGYETQYF. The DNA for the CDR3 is TGTGCCAGCAGCTTACAGGGATACGAGACCCAGTACTTC.

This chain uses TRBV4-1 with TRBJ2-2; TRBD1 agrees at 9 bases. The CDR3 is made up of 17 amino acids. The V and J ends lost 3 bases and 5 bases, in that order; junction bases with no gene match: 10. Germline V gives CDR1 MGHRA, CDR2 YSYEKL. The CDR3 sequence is CASSHNPDRGATGELFF. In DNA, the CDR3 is TGCGCCAGCAGCCACAACCCGGACAGGGGCGCGACCGGGGAGCTGTTTTTT.

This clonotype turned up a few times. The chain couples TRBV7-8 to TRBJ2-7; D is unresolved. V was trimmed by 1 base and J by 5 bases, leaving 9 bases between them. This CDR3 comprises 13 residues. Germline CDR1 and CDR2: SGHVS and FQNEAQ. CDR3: CASSLGPRNEQYF. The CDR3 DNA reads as TGTGCCAGCAGCTTAGGGCCGAGGAACGAGCAGTACTTC. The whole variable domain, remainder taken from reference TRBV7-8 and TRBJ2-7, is GAGVSQSPRYKVAKRGQDVALRCDPISGHVSLFWYQQALGQGPEFLTYFQNEAQLDKSGLPSDRFFAERPEGSVSTLKIQRTQQEDSAVYLCASSLGPRNEQYFGPGTRLTVT.

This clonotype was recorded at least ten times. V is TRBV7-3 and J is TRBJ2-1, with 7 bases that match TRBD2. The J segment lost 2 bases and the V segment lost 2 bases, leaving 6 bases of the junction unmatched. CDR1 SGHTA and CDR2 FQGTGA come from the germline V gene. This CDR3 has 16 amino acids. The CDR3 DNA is TGTGCCAGCAGCTTAGAGGGAGGGACCGCCTACAATGAGCAGTTCTTC. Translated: CASSLEGGTAYNEQFF.

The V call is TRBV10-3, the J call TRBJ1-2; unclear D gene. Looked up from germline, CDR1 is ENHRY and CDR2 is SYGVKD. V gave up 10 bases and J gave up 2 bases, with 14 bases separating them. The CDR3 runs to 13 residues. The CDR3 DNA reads TGTGCCACTCGACCGGCAGAGAACTATGGCTACACCTTC. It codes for CATRPAENYGYTF.

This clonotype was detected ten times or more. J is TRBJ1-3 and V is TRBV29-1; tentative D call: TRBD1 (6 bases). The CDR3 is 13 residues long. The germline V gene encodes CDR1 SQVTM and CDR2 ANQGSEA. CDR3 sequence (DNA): TGCAGTGCCTGGGGGGCGAGGGGAAACACCATATATTTT. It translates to CSAWGARGNTIYF.

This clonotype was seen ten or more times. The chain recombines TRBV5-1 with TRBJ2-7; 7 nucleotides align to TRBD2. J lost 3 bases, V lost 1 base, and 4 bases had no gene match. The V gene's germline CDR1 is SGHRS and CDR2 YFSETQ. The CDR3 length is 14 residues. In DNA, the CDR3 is TGCGCCAGCAGCTTGCTAGCGGCAGACTACGAGCAGTACTTC. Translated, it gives CASSLLAADYEQYF.

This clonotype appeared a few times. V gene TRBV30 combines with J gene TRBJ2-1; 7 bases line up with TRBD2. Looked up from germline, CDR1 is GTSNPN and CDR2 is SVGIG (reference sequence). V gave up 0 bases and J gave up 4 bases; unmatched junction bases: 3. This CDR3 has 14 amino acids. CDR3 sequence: CAWSVAGVYNEQFF. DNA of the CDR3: TGTGCCTGGAGTGTGGCGGGAGTGTACAATGAGCAGTTCTTC.

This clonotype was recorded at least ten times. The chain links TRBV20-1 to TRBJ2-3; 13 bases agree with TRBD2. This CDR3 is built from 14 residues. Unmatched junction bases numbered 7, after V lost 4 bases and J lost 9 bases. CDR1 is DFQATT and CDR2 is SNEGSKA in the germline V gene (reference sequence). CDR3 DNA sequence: TGCAGTGCTACGCGGACTAGCGGGAGACGGACGCAGTATTTT. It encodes CSATRTSGRRTQYF.

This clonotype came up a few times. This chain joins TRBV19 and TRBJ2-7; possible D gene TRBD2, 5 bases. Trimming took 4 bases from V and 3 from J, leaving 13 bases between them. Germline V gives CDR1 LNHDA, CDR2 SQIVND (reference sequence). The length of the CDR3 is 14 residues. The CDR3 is CASSRTGRFYEQYF. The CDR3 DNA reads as TGTGCCAGTAGTAGGACTGGCCGTTTCTACGAGCAGTACTTC.

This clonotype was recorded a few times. The CDR3 loop reads CSARVGGQGDNQPQHF. DNA for the CDR3: TGCAGTGCTAGAGTTGGAGGACAGGGGGATAATCAGCCCCAGCATTTT. The chain carries TRBV20-1 and TRBJ1-5; 10 bases line up with TRBD1. The CDR3 contains 16 residues. With 1 base clipped from V and 4 bases from J, the junction kept 7 bases outside the gene matches. Looked up from germline, CDR1 is DFQATT and CDR2 is SNEGSKA (reference sequence).

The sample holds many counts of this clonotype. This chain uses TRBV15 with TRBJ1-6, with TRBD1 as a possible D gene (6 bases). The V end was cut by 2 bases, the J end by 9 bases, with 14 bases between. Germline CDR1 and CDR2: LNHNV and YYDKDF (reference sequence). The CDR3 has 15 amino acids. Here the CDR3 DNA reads TGTGCCACCAGCAGATCCGGGACACTGGTTTCACCCCTCCACTTT. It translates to CATSRSGTLVSPLHF. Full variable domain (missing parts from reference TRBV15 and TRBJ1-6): DAMVIQNPRYQVTQFGKPVTLSCSQTLNHNVMYWYQQKSSQAPKLLFHYYDKDFNNEADTPDNFQSRRPNTSFCFLDIRSPGLGDTAMYLCATSRSGTLVSPLHFGNGTRLTVT.

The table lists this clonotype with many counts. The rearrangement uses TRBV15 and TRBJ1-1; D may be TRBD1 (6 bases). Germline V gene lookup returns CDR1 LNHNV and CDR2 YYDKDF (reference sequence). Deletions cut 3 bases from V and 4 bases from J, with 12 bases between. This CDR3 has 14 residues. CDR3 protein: CATSRFRGFTEAFF. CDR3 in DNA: TGTGCCACCAGCAGGTTCAGGGGCTTCACTGAAGCTTTCTTT.

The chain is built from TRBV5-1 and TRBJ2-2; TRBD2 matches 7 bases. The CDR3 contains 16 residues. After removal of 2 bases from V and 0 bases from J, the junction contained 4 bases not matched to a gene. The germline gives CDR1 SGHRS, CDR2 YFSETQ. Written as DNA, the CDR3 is TGCGCCAGCAGCTTCCTTAGCGGGCCGAACACCGGGGAGCTGTTTTTT. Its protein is CASSFLSGPNTGELFF.

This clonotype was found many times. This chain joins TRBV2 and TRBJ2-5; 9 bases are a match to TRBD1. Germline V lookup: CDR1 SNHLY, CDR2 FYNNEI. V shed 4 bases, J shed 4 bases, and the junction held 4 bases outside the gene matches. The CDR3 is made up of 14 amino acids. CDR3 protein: CASSVNRGRETQYF. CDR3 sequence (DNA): TGTGCCAGCAGTGTTAACAGGGGGCGAGAGACCCAGTACTTC.

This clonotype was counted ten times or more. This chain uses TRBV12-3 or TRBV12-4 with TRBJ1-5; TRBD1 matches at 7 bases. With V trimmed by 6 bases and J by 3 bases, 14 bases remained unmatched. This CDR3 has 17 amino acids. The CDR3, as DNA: TGTGCCAGCAGCTTCACCCGGACAGGCCGATTCAATCAGCCCCAGCATTTT. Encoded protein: CASSFTRTGRFNQPQHF.